Listed below are T cell receptor beta chains from one sample, sequenced in a study of T cells in Graves' hyperthyroidism and ophthalmopathy. TCRdb redid the calling of the multiplex PCR reads with MiXCR, one entry per CDR3 protein. The data contain more than 150,000 distinct CDR3 sequences, 17% of them singletons. The sample was blood. Receptors originate from a woman aged 45-60 years with Graves' hyperthyroidism. Both conserved end residues are part of each CDR3. The order of the fields is CDR3 length, D gene, V gene, J gene, clone size, CDR3 DNA, CDR3 protein. A D gene is named only where the DNA matches it firmly. Some rows have no size entry. The others give once, few or many, or a class for an expanded clone.

length: 16; D: NA; V: TRBV11-2; J: TRBJ2-1; size: many; DNA: TGTGCCAGCAGACTACCGGGACGGAGCTCCTACAATGAGCAGTTCTTC; CDR3: CASRLPGRSSYNEQFF
length: 13; D: NA; V: TRBV12-3/TRBV12-4; J: TRBJ1-1; size: NA; DNA: TGTGCCAGCAGTCCCGGTTTGGGCCATGAAGCTTTCTTT; CDR3: CASSPGLGHEAFF
length: 12; D: NA; V: TRBV20-1; J: TRBJ2-1; size: many; DNA: TGCAGTGCTAGAGACACGACAGCCCTCGGGTTCTTC; CDR3: CSARDTTALGFF
length: 14; D: NA; V: TRBV20-1; J: TRBJ1-2; size: few; DNA: TGCAGTGCTAACCCGTCAACAGGGAACTATGGCTACACCTTC; CDR3: CSANPSTGNYGYTF
length: 17; D: NA; V: TRBV7-2; J: TRBJ1-2; size: many; DNA: TGTGCCAGCAGCTTTAAGGGGGGGCATGCAATTAACTATGGCTACACCTTC; CDR3: CASSFKGGHAINYGYTF
length: 12; D: NA; V: TRBV20-1; J: TRBJ1-6; size: many; DNA: TGCAGTGCTAGAGATCAGAATTCACCCCTCCACTTT; CDR3: CSARDQNSPLHF
length: 14; D: NA; V: TRBV6-1; J: TRBJ2-7; size: NA; DNA: TGTGCCAGCAGTTACGGAACGATTGGGGCCGAGCAGTACTTC; CDR3: CASSYGTIGAEQYF
length: 18; D: NA; V: TRBV19; J: TRBJ2-3; size: NA; DNA: TGTGCCAGTAGTACCCGGGACCGCACCTCGATCCGGGTAGATACGCAGTATTTT; CDR3: CASSTRDRTSIRVDTQYF
length: 14; D: TRBD1; V: TRBV12-3/TRBV12-4; J: TRBJ2-5; size: many; DNA: TGTGCCAGCAGCCCAGGGGGCAGGAGTCAGACCCAGTACTTC; CDR3: CASSPGGRSQTQYF
length: 16; D: NA; V: TRBV9; J: TRBJ1-1; size: few; DNA: TGTGCCAACAGCGTAGAGGCATCGAACTGGAACACTGAAGCTTTCTTT; CDR3: CANSVEASNWNTEAFF
length: 13; D: NA; V: TRBV6-9; J: TRBJ1-2; size: many; DNA: TGTGCCAGCAGGGCAGTCCTAAACTATGGCTACACCTTC; CDR3: CASRAVLNYGYTF
length: 14; D: NA; V: TRBV2; J: TRBJ2-4; size: many; DNA: TGTGCCAGCATCCGGGGAGCAGGGTCGAACATTCAGTACTTC; CDR3: CASIRGAGSNIQYF
length: 17; D: TRBD1; V: TRBV11-2; J: TRBJ2-2; size: many; DNA: TGTGCCAGCAGCTCGCTAGTAGGGACAGGGTACCCCGGGGAGCTGTTTTTT; CDR3: CASSSLVGTGYPGELFF
length: 15; D: NA; V: TRBV27; J: TRBJ1-1; size: many; DNA: TGTGCCAGCAGTTTATGGATCCCCCCAAACACTGAAGCTTTCTTT; CDR3: CASSLWIPPNTEAFF
length: 15; D: TRBD1; V: TRBV27; J: TRBJ2-7; size: many; DNA: TGTGCCAGCAGTTCCCCGGACAGGGTGGGATACGAGCAGTACTTC; CDR3: CASSSPDRVGYEQYF
length: 15; D: NA; V: TRBV2; J: TRBJ1-1; size: many; DNA: TGTGCCAGCAGGAAGGACCAGGGAGGGAACACTGAAGCTTTCTTT; CDR3: CASRKDQGGNTEAFF